This T cell receptor beta chain was sequenced during a study of shared clonotypes between healthy human individuals. The CDR3 is 19 residues long. The ends lost 3 bases at V and 2 bases at J; junction bases unmatched: 12. Looked up from germline, CDR1 is MDHEN and CDR2 is SYDVKM. Clones were read by immunoSEQ multiplex PCR, and TCRdb kept only the in-frame ones, dropping some. The data hold about 490,000 clones, with approximately 79% observed a single time. The sample was PBMCs. The origin of this receptor is a woman aged 35 to 49 in good health. Some clones in this sample may be carry-over from other donors' samples. J is TRBJ2-5 and V is TRBV28, with 13 bases aligning to TRBD2. The CDR3 nucleotides read TGTGCCAGCAGTTTTTCCCCAGGACTAGCGGGAGCCCTGCAAGAGACCCAGTACTTC. Residues: CASSFSPGLAGALQETQYF.